This T cell receptor (beta chain) originates from a study of T cell repertoires in cytomegalovirus infection. Study-wide background: Matching HLA type and CMV infection were both indicated by public TCR beta signatures. Notes on the study in general: Dominating the ex vivo response were TCR beta clonotypes that were CMV-specific and HLA-C-restricted. Cumulative frequency (of public TCR beta family members) identified carriers of CMV plus the relevant HLA.

Each CDR3 protein gets one entry after TCRdb re-called the reads with MiXCR. Of more than 250,000 distinct CDR3 sequences in the sample, just under 25% were seen once. Worth noting for this clonotype: As yet, its antigen is unknown.

The clonotype originates from a human donor in good health (CMV status not recorded). Some clones in this sample may be carry-over from other donors' samples. The specimen comprised cultured PBMCs, sampled from culture after CMV antigen stimulation.

CDR3 residues: CASSQRRMGFYEQYF. As DNA, the CDR3 is TGTGCCAGCAGTCAACGACGGATGGGGTTCTACGAGCAGTACTTC. V gene TRBV12-3 or TRBV12-4 combines with J gene TRBJ2-7; D is ambiguous. CDR3 length: 15 amino acids. Between the trimmed V and J ends, which lost 5 bases and 3 bases, there was a span of 17 bases.